The clone carrying this TCR beta chain came up many times. TCRdb reanalysed the 5' RACE reads using MiXCR and keeps one entry per CDR3 protein. The repertoire holds 100,000 to 150,000 distinct CDR3 sequences, with around 8.5% as singletons. CDR3 length equals 15 residues. V trimming: 5 bases; J trimming: 7 bases; junction bases outside the gene matches: 5. The sample comes from a study of CD8 T cells in ankylosing spondylitis. V and J are TRBV12-3 or TRBV12-4 and TRBJ2-2, with TRBD2 matching over 12 bases. The receptor's source is a male donor with ankylosing spondylitis or in good health (not recorded which). The sample was blood, either unsorted or a sorted T cell fraction (not recorded which). CDR3 bases: TGTGCCAGCAGTCGACTAGCGGGAGCTGTCGGGGAGCTGTTTTTT. The encoded protein is CASSRLAGAVGELFF.